A single sample is the source of the 11 T cell receptor beta chains below, sequenced in a study of blood T cell repertoires in COVID-19. Sequenced by immunoSEQ multiplex PCR; TCRdb stores in-frame clones only, minus some. This table holds 200,000 to 300,000 clones, about 85% found once. The sequenced sample was peripheral blood. The source of these receptors is a man aged 55-75 years with acute or convalescent COVID-19.

The chain combines TRBV27 with TRBJ2-7, with D possibly matching TRBD1 (6 bases). Trimming pared 1 base from V and 1 base from J, leaving 8 bases between. Germline V gene sequence: CDR1 MNHEY, CDR2 SMNVEV (reference sequence). The CDR3 has 14 amino acids. CDR3 in amino acids: CASSLWDKSYEQYF. CDR3 DNA sequence: TGTGCCAGCAGTTTATGGGACAAGTCCTACGAGCAGTACTTC.

The rearrangement joins TRBV19 to TRBJ2-7, with D possibly matching TRBD1 (7 bases). The CDR3 is 14 amino acids. Germline assignment: CDR1 LNHDA and CDR2 SQIVND (reference sequence). V lost 5 bases and J 1 base, leaving 12 bases between the germline ends. The CDR3: CASSLPGGSYEQYF. CDR3 sequence (DNA): TGTGCCAGTAGTCTTCCAGGGGGGTCCTACGAGCAGTACTTC.

The rearrangement uses TRBV29-1 and TRBJ1-2; TRBD1 might be the D (6 bases). Between the trimmed V and J ends, which lost 4 bases and 3 bases, there was a span of 9 bases. Germline V gives CDR1 SQVTM, CDR2 ANQGSEA. The CDR3 is made up of 12 amino acids. The CDR3 loop is CSVGAGDYGYTF. CDR3 in DNA: TGCAGCGTTGGGGCAGGGGACTATGGCTACACCTTC.

This clone was observed once. The rearrangement joins TRBV5-1 to TRBJ2-7; 9 positions match TRBD1. The CDR3 runs to 16 residues. V was clipped by 4 bases and J by 4 bases; unmatched bases: 12. Per the germline V gene, CDR1 is SGHRS and CDR2 is YFSETQ. CDR3 bases: TGCGCCAGCAGCGTGGGGCACGGGACAGGGAATTACGAGCAGTACTTC. It translates to CASSVGHGTGNYEQYF.

The chain has TRBV9 and TRBJ2-2; TRBD1 aligns across 7 bases. The CDR3 loop spans 16 amino acids. Trimming removed 3 bases from V and 8 bases from J; junction bases left unmatched: 13. Looked up from germline, CDR1 is SGDLS and CDR2 is YYNGEE. CDR3 in DNA: TGTGCCAGCAGCGACCGGGACAGTCGCCTTGGGGGGGAGCTGTTTTTT. It yields the protein CASSDRDSRLGGELFF.

This clone occurred a few times. This chain connects TRBV6-5 to TRBJ2-7, with 7 positions matching TRBD1. The CDR3 is 15 amino acids. The V segment lost 4 bases and the J segment 3 bases; nucleotides outside the gene matches: 9. Per germline, CDR1 MNHEY and CDR2 SVGAGI. The CDR3 sequence is CASSSSHRGGYEQYF. The CDR3 DNA sequence: TGTGCCAGCAGTTCCAGCCACAGGGGTGGCTACGAGCAGTACTTC.

The CDR3 sequence is CASSLGLAGEDGELFF. CDR3 nucleotide sequence: TGTGCCAGCAGCCTGGGACTAGCGGGGGAGGACGGGGAGCTGTTTTTT. The chain recombines TRBV13 with TRBJ2-2; 14 positions agree with TRBD2. The CDR3 covers 16 residues. Germline values: CDR1 PRHDT, CDR2 FYEKMQ (reference sequence). J was trimmed by 7 bases and V by 5 bases; bases with no gene match: 6.

The V gene is TRBV6-5, the J gene TRBJ1-4, with a possible D match to TRBD1 (5 bases). Germline V gene data show CDR1 as MNHEY and CDR2 as SVGAGI. The CDR3 covers 14 residues. Trimming removed 0 bases at V and 8 bases at J, with 10 bases between. DNA of the CDR3: TGTGCCAGCAGTTACTCTCTGGGGCGCGAAAAACTGTTTTTT. Its protein is CASSYSLGREKLFF.

The V call is TRBV7-9, the J call TRBJ2-7; perhaps TRBD1 as D (5 bases). V lost 2 bases and J 3 bases, leaving 11 bases between the germline ends. This CDR3 region has 14 residues. Germline V lookup: CDR1 SEHNR, CDR2 FQNEAQ (reference sequence). The CDR3 sequence is CASSLSGSSYEQYF. DNA for the CDR3: TGTGCCAGCAGCTTATCAGGGTCGAGCTACGAGCAGTACTTC.

This sequence joins TRBV6-2 or TRBV6-3 and TRBJ2-7, with a possible D match to TRBD2 (5 bases). The V gene lost 6 bases and the J gene lost 2 bases, with 11 bases spanning the gap. Germline V gene data show CDR1 as MNHEY and CDR2 as SVGEGT. The CDR3 runs 13 residues. This CDR3 reads CASSLGSPYEQYF. The CDR3 DNA reads as TGTGCCAGCAGCCTAGGGAGCCCCTACGAGCAGTACTTC.

The chain joins TRBV27 to TRBJ1-2; the D is unclear. This CDR3 is built from 13 residues. Trimming removed 3 bases at V and 2 bases at J, with 7 bases between. Per germline, CDR1 MNHEY and CDR2 SMNVEV (reference sequence). Written as DNA, the CDR3 is TGTGCCAGCAGTTTTCACATCAACTATGGCTACACCTTC. Translating gives CASSFHINYGYTF.